These 16 T cell receptor beta chains were all obtained from the same sample, sequenced in a study of T cell responses to AZD1222 COVID-19 vaccine (dated by TCRdb to the early 2020s). Preparation of the library involved the immunoSEQ multiplex PCR assay. Sourced from immuneACCESS, this table was stored by TCRdb with only in-frame sequences that have V and J called. A share of the clones is absent; for the studies checked, an unresolved V gene accounts for under half, and the remainder has no known explanation. Counted in this sample were around 150,000 clones; 70% to 90% of them appeared once. 1.9% of the sample is held by the ten biggest clonotypes. The time point label on this specimen signifies: baseline before first vaccination. Source: peripheral blood, taken on day 0 of AZD1222 vaccination. Receptor source: an adult in good health.

The chain links TRBV19 to TRBJ1-2, with 8 bases lining up with TRBD1. After removal of 6 bases from V and 4 bases from J, the junction contained 13 bases not matched to a gene. This CDR3 has 16 residues. The germline V gene has CDR1 LNHDA and CDR2 SQIVND (reference sequence). Here the CDR3 reads CASSPGGTGTFYGYTF. The CDR3 coding sequence is TGTGCCAGTAGCCCTGGAGGGACAGGAACATTCTATGGCTACACCTTC. The entire variable domain, with the rest obtained from reference TRBV19 and TRBJ1-2, is as follows: DGGITQSPKYLFRKEGQNVTLSCEQNLNHDAMYWYRQDPGQGLRLIYYSQIVNDFQKGDIAEGYSVSREKKESFPLTVTSAQKNPTAFYLCASSPGGTGTFYGYTFGSGTRLTVV.

The V and J genes are TRBV5-1 and TRBJ2-5, with 9 positions matching TRBD1. V lost 3 bases, J lost 5 bases, and 11 bases stayed unmatched. The CDR3 covers 16 residues. From germline, CDR1 is SGHRS and CDR2 YFSETQ. In DNA, the CDR3 is TGCGCCAGCAGCTCCCCAGGACAGGGGATTTGGGAGACCCAGTACTTC. It encodes CASSSPGQGIWETQYF.

This chain joins TRBV7-9 and TRBJ1-6, with D hard to call. This CDR3 comprises 13 residues. Germline V gene data show CDR1 as SEHNR and CDR2 as FQNEAQ (reference sequence). Trimming took off 1 base at V and 8 bases at J, with 6 bases between the two ends. The CDR3 reads CASSLGSYSPLHF. The CDR3 bases are TGTGCCAGCAGCTTAGGAAGTTATTCACCCCTCCACTTT.

This clone was detected once. The chain combines TRBV9 with TRBJ1-2; D is ambiguous. V gave up 4 bases and J gave up 6 bases, with 7 bases separating them. CDR1 is SGDLS and CDR2 is YYNGEE in the germline V gene. The CDR3 has 11 amino acids. The chain's CDR3 is CASSPVDGYTF. In nucleotides, the CDR3 is TGTGCCAGCAGCCCAGTAGATGGCTACACCTTC. The full variable domain, completed using reference TRBV9 and TRBJ1-2, is DSGVTQTPKHLITATGQRVTLRCSPRSGDLSVYWYQQSLDQGLQFLIQYYNGEERAKGNILERFSAQQFPDLHSELNLSSLELGDSALYFCASSPVDGYTFGSGTRLTVV.

The chain employs TRBV19 and TRBJ2-2; a weak D match, TRBD2 (6 bases). This CDR3 is built from 17 residues. Germline V gene data show CDR1 as LNHDA and CDR2 as SQIVND (reference sequence). V was trimmed by 5 bases and J by 10 bases, leaving 26 bases between them. As DNA, the CDR3 is TGTGCCAGTAGTCGACTATCCCTTAGCGGCCGGGCGGAGGAGCTGTTTTTT. This encodes CASSRLSLSGRAEELFF. The full variable domain, in which reference TRBV19 and TRBJ2-2 provide the parts outside the CDR3, is DGGITQSPKYLFRKEGQNVTLSCEQNLNHDAMYWYRQDPGQGLRLIYYSQIVNDFQKGDIAEGYSVSREKKESFPLTVTSAQKNPTAFYLCASSRLSLSGRAEELFFGEGSRLTVL.

The CDR3 nucleotides are TGCGCCAGCAGTGAAACAGGGGATCACTATGGCTACACCTTC. Translating gives CASSETGDHYGYTF. J is TRBJ1-2 and V is TRBV10-2; 7 positions match TRBD1. CDR1 is WSHSY and CDR2 is SAAADI in the germline V gene. The CDR3 runs to 14 residues. The V segment lost 3 bases and the J segment 3 bases; nucleotides outside the gene matches: 4.

The V gene is TRBV2, the J gene TRBJ2-7, with 10 bases that match TRBD1. The CDR3 has 14 amino acids. Trimming cost V 6 bases and J 5 bases; bases outside gene matches: 7. The V gene's germline CDR1 is SNHLY and CDR2 FYNNEI. The CDR3 loop is CASRRQGAVDEQYF. CDR3 nucleotides: TGTGCCAGCAGAAGACAGGGGGCAGTTGACGAGCAGTACTTC.

The chain links TRBV20-1 to TRBJ2-4; D unclear. The CDR3 totals 13 residues. V lost 3 bases and J lost 2, with 8 bases in between. Germline-derived CDR1 and CDR2 are DFQATT and SNEGSKA (reference sequence). The DNA of the CDR3 is TGCAGTGCTAGTGCAAGGACCAAAAACATTCAGTACTTC. Protein sequence: CSASARTKNIQYF.

This chain links TRBV5-1 with TRBJ1-2; 10 bases map to TRBD1. Germline trimming cut 0 bases from V and 3 bases from J; bases unmatched to any gene: 2. The V gene's germline CDR1 is SGHRS and CDR2 YFSETQ. This CDR3 contains 15 residues. CDR3 coding DNA: TGCGCCAGCAGCTTGGATGGGACAGGGGACTATGGCTACACCTTC. Translating gives CASSLDGTGDYGYTF.

The chain is built from TRBV7-2 and TRBJ1-1, with a weak D call TRBD1 (6 bases). Trimming left V 4 bases short and J 3 bases short, with 9 bases between. The CDR3 consists of 13 residues. Germline CDR1 and CDR2: SGHTA and FQGNSA. In DNA, the CDR3 is TGTGCCAGCAGCTGGGGACAAGACACTGAAGCTTTCTTT. Protein sequence: CASSWGQDTEAFF.

The rearrangement joins TRBV4-1 to TRBJ2-7; 7 bases agree with TRBD1. Per the germline V gene, CDR1 is MGHRA and CDR2 is YSYEKL. The CDR3 covers 16 residues. The V segment lost 1 base and the J segment 2 bases; nucleotides outside the gene matches: 8. The CDR3 coding sequence is TGCGCCAGCAGCCAAGCCGCAGACAGGGTCACCTACGAGCAGTACTTC. Translating it yields CASSQAADRVTYEQYF.

The chain has TRBV7-3 and TRBJ1-5; D is unresolved. Trimming removed 0 bases from V and 2 bases from J, with 5 bases in between. Germline V gene data show CDR1 as SGHTA and CDR2 as FQGTGA. CDR3 length: 14 amino acids. The CDR3 loop reads CASSLTGGNQPQHF. As DNA, the CDR3 is TGTGCCAGCAGCTTAACGGGAGGCAATCAGCCCCAGCATTTT.

The rearrangement links TRBV6-6 to TRBJ1-1; D possibly corresponds to TRBD1 (5 bases). The ends were cut back, 0 bases at V and 9 bases at J, with 14 bases in the middle. Germline values: CDR1 MNHNY, CDR2 SVGAGI (reference sequence). This CDR3 has 14 residues. The CDR3 loop reads CASSYSKRGVQAFF. CDR3 sequence (DNA): TGTGCCAGCAGTTACTCGAAACGGGGGGTTCAAGCTTTCTTT.

The rearrangement links TRBV6-5 to TRBJ1-1; D gene uncertain. CDR3 length: 15 residues. Trimming pared 0 bases from V and 4 bases from J, leaving 12 bases between. The V gene's germline CDR1 is MNHEY and CDR2 SVGAGI. Written as DNA, the CDR3 is TGTGCCAGCAGTTACTCGGACGGGTGGGGCACTGAAGCTTTCTTT. Translating it yields CASSYSDGWGTEAFF.

The CDR3 is CASSLLTGSAAKNIQYF. CDR3 in DNA: TGTGCCAGCAGTTTACTGACAGGGTCTGCGGCCAAAAACATTCAGTACTTC. The genes are TRBV27 and TRBJ2-4; 7 nucleotides line up with TRBD1. The CDR3 has 17 residues. Germline-derived CDR1 and CDR2 are MNHEY and SMNVEV (reference sequence). Trimming cost V 2 bases and J 1 base; bases outside gene matches: 8.

The chain carries TRBV6-5 and TRBJ2-5; possibly TRBD2 for D (5 bases). CDR3 length: 13 amino acids. CDR1 and CDR2 from the germline V gene are MNHEY and SVGAGI. V lost 6 bases to trimming and J lost 5 bases, with 13 bases between them. The CDR3 region is CASSPGVRETQYF. DNA for the CDR3: TGTGCCAGCAGCCCCGGGGTGCGGGAGACCCAGTACTTC.